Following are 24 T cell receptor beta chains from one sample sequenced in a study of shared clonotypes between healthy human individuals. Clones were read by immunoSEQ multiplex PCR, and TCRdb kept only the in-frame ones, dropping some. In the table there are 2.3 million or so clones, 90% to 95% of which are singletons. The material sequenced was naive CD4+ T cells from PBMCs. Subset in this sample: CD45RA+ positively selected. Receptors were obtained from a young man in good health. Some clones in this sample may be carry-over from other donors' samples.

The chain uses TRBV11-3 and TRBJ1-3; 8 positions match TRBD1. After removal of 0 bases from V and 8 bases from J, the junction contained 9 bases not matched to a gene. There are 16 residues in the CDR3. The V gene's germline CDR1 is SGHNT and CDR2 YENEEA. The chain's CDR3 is CASSLDRGQVRHTIYF. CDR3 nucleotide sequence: TGTGCCAGCAGCTTAGATCGGGGACAGGTAAGACACACCATATATTTT.

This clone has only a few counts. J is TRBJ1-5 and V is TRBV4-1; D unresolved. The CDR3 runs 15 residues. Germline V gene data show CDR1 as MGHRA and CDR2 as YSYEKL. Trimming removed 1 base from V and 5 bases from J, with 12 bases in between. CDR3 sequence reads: CASSQGSNRYQPQHF. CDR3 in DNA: TGCGCCAGCAGCCAAGGGTCCAACCGGTATCAGCCCCAGCATTTT.

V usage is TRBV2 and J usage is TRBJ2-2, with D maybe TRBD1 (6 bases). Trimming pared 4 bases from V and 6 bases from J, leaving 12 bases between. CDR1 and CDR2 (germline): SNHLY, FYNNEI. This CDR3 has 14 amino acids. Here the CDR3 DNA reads TGTGCCAGCAGTGCCATCAGGGGAGCCGGGGAGCTGTTTTTT. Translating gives CASSAIRGAGELFF. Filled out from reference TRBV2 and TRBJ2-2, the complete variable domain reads EPEVTQTPSHQVTQMGQEVILRCVPISNHLYFYWYRQILGQKVEFLVSFYNNEISEKSEIFDDQFSVERPDGSNFTLKIRSTKLEDSAMYFCASSAIRGAGELFFGEGSRLTVL.

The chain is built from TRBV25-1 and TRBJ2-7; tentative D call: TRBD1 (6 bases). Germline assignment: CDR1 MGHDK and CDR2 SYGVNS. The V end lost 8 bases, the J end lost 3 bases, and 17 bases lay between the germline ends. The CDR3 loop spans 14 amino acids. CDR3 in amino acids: CASQGDRYGYEQYF. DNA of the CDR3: TGTGCCAGCCAGGGAGACAGGTACGGCTACGAGCAGTACTTC.

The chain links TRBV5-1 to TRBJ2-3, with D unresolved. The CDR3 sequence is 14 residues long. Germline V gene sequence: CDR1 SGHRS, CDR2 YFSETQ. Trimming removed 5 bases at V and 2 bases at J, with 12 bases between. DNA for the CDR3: TGCGCCAGCAGGTCTTCCTGGTACACAGATACGCAGTATTTT. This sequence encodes CASRSSWYTDTQYF.

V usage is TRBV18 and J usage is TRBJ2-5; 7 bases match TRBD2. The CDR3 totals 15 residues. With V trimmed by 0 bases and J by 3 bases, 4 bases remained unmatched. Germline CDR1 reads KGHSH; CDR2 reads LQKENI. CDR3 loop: CASSPPSGKKETQYF. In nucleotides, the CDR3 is TGTGCCAGCTCACCACCCAGCGGGAAAAAAGAGACCCAGTACTTC.

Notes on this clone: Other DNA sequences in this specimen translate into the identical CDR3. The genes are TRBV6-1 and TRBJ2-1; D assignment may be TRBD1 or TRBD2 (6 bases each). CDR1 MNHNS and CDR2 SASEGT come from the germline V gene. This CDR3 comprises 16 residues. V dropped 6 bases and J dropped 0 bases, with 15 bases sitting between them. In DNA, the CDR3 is TGTGCCAGCAGCGAACGAGGGGGGAGCTCCTACAATGAGCAGTTCTTC. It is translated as CASSERGGSSYNEQFF.

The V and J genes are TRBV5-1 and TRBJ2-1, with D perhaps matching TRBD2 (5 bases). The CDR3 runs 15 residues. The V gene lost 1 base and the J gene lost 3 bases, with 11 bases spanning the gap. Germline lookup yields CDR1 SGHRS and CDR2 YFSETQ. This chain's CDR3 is CASSLSGEIYNEQFF. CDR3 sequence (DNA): TGCGCCAGCAGCTTGAGCGGAGAAATCTACAATGAGCAGTTCTTC.

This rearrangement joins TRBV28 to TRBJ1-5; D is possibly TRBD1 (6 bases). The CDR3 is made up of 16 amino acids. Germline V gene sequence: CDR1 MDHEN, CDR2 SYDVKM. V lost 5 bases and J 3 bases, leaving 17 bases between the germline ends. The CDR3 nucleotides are TGTGCCAGCAGTCTACAGGGTATCCCCAACAATCAGCCCCAGCATTTT. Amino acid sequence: CASSLQGIPNNQPQHF.

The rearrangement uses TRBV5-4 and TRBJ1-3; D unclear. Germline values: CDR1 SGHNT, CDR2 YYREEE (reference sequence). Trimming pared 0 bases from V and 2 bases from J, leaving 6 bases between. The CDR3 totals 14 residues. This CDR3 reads CASSLGNAGNTIYF. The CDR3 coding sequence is TGTGCCAGCAGCTTGGGTAACGCTGGAAACACCATATATTTT.

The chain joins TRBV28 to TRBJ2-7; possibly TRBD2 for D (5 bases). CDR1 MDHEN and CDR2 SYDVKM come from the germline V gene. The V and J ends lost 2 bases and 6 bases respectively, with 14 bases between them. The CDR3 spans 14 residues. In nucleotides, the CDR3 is TGTGCCAGCAGTTTACCCAATTTACGGGGCGAGCAGTACTTC. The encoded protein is CASSLPNLRGEQYF. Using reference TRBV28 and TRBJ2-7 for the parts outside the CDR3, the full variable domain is DVKVTQSSRYLVKRTGEKVFLECVQDMDHENMFWYRQDPGLGLRLIYFSYDVKMKEKGDIPEGYSVSREKKERFSLILESASTNQTSMYLCASSLPNLRGEQYFGPGTRLTVT.

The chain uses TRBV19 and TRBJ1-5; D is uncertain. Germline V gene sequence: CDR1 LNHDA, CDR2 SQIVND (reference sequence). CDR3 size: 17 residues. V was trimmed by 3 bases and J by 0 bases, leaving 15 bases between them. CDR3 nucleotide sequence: TGTGCCAGTAGTATTACCCTCCGAGGCAGTAGCAATCAGCCCCAGCATTTT. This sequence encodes CASSITLRGSSNQPQHF.

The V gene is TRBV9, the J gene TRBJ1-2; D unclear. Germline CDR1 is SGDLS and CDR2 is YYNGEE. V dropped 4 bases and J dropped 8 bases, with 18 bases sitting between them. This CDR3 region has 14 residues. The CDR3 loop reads CASSPESSGLGYTF. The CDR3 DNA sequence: TGTGCCAGCAGCCCTGAGTCGTCTGGGCTCGGCTACACCTTC.

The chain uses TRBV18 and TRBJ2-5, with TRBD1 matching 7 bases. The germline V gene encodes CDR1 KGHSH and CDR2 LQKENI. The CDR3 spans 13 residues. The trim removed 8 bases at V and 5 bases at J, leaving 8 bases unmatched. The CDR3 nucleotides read TGTGCCAGCGAACGGGACAGCCTGGAGACCCAGTACTTC. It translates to CASERDSLETQYF.

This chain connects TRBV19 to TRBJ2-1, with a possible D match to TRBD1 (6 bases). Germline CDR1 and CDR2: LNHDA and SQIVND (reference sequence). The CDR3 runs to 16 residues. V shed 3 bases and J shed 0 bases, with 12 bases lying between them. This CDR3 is CASSISTGSSYNEQFF. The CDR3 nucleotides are TGTGCCAGTAGTATTTCTACAGGGAGCTCCTACAATGAGCAGTTCTTC.

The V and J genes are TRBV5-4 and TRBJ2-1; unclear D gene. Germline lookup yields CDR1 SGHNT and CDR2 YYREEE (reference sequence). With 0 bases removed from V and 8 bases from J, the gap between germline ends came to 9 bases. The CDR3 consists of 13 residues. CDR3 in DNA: TGTGCCAGCAGCTTGGAGGTTCTCGATGAGCAGTTCTTC. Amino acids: CASSLEVLDEQFF.

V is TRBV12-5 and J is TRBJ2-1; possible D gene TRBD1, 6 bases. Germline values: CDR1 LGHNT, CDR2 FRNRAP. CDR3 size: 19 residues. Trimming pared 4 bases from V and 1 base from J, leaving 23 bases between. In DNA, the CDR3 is TGTGCTAGTGGTTCCTTTCAACAATTGACAGGCCCATCCTACAATGAGCAGTTCTTC. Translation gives CASGSFQQLTGPSYNEQFF.

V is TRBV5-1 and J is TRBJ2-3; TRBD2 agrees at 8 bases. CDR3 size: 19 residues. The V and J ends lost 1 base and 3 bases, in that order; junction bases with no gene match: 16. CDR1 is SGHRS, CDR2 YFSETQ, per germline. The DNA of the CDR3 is TGCGCCAGCAGCTTGTCCCCAAACGCGGGGGGCGCGTCAACAGATACGCAGTATTTT. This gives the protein CASSLSPNAGGASTDTQYF.

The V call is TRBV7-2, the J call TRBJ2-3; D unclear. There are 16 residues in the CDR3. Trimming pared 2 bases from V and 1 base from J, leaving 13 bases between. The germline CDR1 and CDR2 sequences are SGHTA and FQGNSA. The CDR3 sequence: CASSLLARGRTDTQYF. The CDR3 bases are TGTGCCAGCAGCTTATTGGCTCGCGGCCGCACAGATACGCAGTATTTT.

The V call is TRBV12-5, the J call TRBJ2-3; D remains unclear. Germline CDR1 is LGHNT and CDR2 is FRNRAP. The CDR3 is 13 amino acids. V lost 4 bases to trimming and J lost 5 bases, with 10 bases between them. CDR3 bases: TGTGCTAGTGGTTCCCGGGCGAGAGATACGCAGTATTTT. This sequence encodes CASGSRARDTQYF.

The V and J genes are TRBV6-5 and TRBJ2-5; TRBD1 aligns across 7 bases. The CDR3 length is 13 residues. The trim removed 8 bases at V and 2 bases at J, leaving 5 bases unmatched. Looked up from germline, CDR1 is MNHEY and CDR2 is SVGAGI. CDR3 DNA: TGTGCCAGCGGGGGACAGTCACAAGAGACCCAGTACTTC. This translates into CASGGQSQETQYF.

The CDR3 DNA reads as TGTGCCAGCAGTCGGGACGGCTACGAGCAGTACTTC. Translated: CASSRDGYEQYF. The gene calls are TRBV27 and TRBJ2-7; D may match TRBD1 or TRBD2 (5 bases each). V was clipped by 5 bases and J by 3 bases, with 8 bases between them. The CDR3 runs to 12 residues. The germline gives CDR1 MNHEY, CDR2 SMNVEV (reference sequence).

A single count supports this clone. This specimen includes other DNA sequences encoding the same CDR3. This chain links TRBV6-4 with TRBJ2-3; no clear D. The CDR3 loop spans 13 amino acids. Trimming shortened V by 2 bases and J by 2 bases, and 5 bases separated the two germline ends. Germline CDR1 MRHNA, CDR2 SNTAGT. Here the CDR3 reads CASSDGSTDTQYF. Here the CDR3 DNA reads TGTGCCAGCAGTGACGGGTCCACAGATACGCAGTATTTT.

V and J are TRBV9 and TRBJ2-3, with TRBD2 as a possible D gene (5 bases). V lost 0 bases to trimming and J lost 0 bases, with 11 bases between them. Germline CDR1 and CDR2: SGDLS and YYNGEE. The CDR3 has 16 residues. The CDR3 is CASSVGTAASTDTQYF. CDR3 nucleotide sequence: TGTGCCAGCAGCGTAGGGACTGCCGCTAGCACAGATACGCAGTATTTT.